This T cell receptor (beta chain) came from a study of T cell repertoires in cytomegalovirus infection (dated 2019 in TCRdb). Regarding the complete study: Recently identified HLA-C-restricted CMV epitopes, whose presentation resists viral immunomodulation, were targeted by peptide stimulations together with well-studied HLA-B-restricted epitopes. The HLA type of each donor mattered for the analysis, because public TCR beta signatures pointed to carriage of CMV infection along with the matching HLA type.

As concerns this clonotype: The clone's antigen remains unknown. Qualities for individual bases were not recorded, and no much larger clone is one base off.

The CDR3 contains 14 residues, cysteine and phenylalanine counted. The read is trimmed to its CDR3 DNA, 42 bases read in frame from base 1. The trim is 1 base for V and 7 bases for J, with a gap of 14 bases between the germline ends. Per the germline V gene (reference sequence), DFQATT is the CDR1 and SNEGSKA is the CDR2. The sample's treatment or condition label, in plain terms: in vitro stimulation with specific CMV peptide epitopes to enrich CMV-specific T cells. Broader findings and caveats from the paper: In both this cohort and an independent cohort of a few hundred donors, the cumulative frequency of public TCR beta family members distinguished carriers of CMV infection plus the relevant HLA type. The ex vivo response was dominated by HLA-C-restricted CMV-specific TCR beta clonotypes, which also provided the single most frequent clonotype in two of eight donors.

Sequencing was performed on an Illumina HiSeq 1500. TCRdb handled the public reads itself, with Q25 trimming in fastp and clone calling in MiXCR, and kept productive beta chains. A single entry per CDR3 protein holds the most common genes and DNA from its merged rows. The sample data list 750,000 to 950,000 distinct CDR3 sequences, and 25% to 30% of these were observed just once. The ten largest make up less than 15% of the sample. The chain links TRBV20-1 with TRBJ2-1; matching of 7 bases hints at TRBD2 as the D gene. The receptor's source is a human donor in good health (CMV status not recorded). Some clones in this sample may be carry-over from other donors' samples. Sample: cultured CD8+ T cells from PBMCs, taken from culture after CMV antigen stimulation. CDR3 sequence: CSARGGGQGNEQFF. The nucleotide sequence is TGCAGTGCTAGAGGGGGGGGGCAGGGGAATGAGCAGTTCTTC.